This is a list of T cell receptor beta chains from one sample in a study of identical twins. MiXCR, applied by TCRdb to the 5' RACE reads, yields one record per CDR3 protein. The sample holds 250,000 to 300,000 distinct CDR3 sequences, roughly 9.7% seen once. These records were also assigned to another study, of yellow fever vaccine responses in identical twins.

The source material was CD8+ T cells sorted from blood. The receptors were sampled from a woman between 18 and 30 years old in good health. CDR3s include the opening cysteine and the closing phenylalanine or tryptophan. A D gene is named only where the DNA matches it firmly. A clone size is listed for some rows: how often the clone was seen (once, few, many), or a class if it is expanded.

many	TRBV12-3/TRBV12-4	NA	TRBJ1-2	CASSLATDYGYTF	TGTGCCAGCAGTTTAGCGACAGACTATGGCTACACCTTC
NA	TRBV25-1	NA	TRBJ2-5	CASREYPGYQETQYF	TGTGCCAGCAGAGAATACCCCGGATACCAAGAGACCCAGTACTTC
NA	TRBV15	TRBD2	TRBJ2-3	CATSSLDGSSGGPISDTQYF	TGTGCCACCAGCTCACTTGACGGGTCTAGCGGGGGGCCTATTTCAGATACGCAGTATTTT
NA	TRBV5-6	NA	TRBJ2-5	CASRLRSGETQYF	TGTGCCAGCAGGCTTCGGTCGGGAGAGACCCAGTACTTC
many	TRBV28	TRBD2	TRBJ2-7	CASSSLAGEPYEQYF	TGTGCCAGCAGTTCCCTGGCGGGAGAGCCCTACGAGCAGTACTTC
NA	TRBV11-2	TRBD1	TRBJ2-7	CASSPRQGSLGEQYF	TGTGCCAGCAGCCCCCGACAGGGCTCCCTCGGCGAGCAGTACTTC
many	TRBV2	NA	TRBJ1-1	CANLTRGRGGTEAFF	TGTGCCAACCTAACGAGAGGGCGGGGAGGCACTGAAGCTTTCTTT
many	TRBV4-1	NA	TRBJ1-4	CASSQVLGAQEKLFF	TGCGCCAGCAGCCAAGTTCTGGGGGCGCAAGAAAAACTGTTTTTT
few	TRBV27	TRBD1	TRBJ1-4	CASSSGQGYEKLFF	TGTGCCAGCAGTTCGGGACAGGGGTATGAAAAACTGTTTTTT
NA	TRBV14	TRBD2	TRBJ2-7	CASSQGVAGTSYEQYF	TGTGCCAGCAGCCAAGGAGTAGCGGGAACATCCTACGAGCAGTACTTC
few	TRBV7-6	NA	TRBJ2-1	CASSFSPSNEQFF	TGTGCCAGCAGCTTTTCCCCGTCGAATGAGCAGTTCTTC
many	TRBV28	NA	TRBJ2-7	CASTRGTSYEQYF	TGTGCCAGCACCCGGGGGACCTCCTACGAGCAGTACTTC
NA	TRBV24-1	TRBD1	TRBJ2-5	CATSDWGQGEETQYF	TGTGCCACCAGTGATTGGGGACAGGGGGAGGAGACCCAGTACTTC
few	TRBV19	NA	TRBJ1-1	CASSIWKNTEAFF	TGTGCCAGTAGTATATGGAAGAACACTGAAGCTTTCTTT
NA	TRBV19	NA	TRBJ2-2	CASSIDRVGLLYTGELFF	TGTGCCAGTAGTATAGACAGGGTCGGATTGCTTTACACCGGGGAGCTGTTTTTT
many	TRBV7-9	TRBD2	TRBJ2-5	CASLSSGQETQYF	TGTGCCAGCCTTTCTAGCGGACAAGAGACCCAGTACTTC
many	TRBV12-3/TRBV12-4	TRBD2	TRBJ2-1	CASTASGSSYNEQFF	TGTGCCAGCACCGCCAGCGGGAGCTCCTACAATGAGCAGTTCTTC
many	TRBV29-1	NA	TRBJ1-1	CSVRTMDTEAFF	TGCAGCGTAAGAACAATGGACACTGAAGCTTTCTTT
many	TRBV2	NA	TRBJ2-7	CASSDVRVVHEQYF	TGTGCCAGCAGTGACGTTAGGGTGGTCCACGAGCAGTACTTC
NA	TRBV20-1	NA	TRBJ2-2	CSAIPPNTGELFF	TGCAGTGCTATACCTCCGAACACCGGGGAGCTGTTTTTT
many	TRBV2	NA	TRBJ2-7	CASYGGLYEQYF	TGTGCCAGCTATGGAGGACTCTACGAGCAGTACTTC
NA	TRBV6-1	TRBD2	TRBJ2-5	CASSPSFAGRVSETQYF	TGTGCCAGCAGTCCTTCTTTTGCCGGGAGGGTATCTGAGACCCAGTACTTC
few	TRBV4-2	NA	TRBJ1-6	CASSQAEDSPLHF	TGTGCCAGCAGCCAGGCGGAGGATTCACCCCTCCACTTT
NA	TRBV11-1	TRBD1	TRBJ2-2	CASSESRGRGTGELFF	TGTGCCAGCAGCGAGAGCAGGGGGCGTGGAACCGGGGAGCTGTTTTTT
many	TRBV25-1	TRBD2	TRBJ2-1	CATSGGVRGEQFF	TGTGCCACTAGCGGGGGGGTCAGGGGTGAGCAGTTCTTC
NA	TRBV29-1	TRBD2	TRBJ2-7	CSVIGLADAYEQYF	TGCAGCGTCATCGGTCTAGCGGATGCCTACGAGCAGTACTTC
few	TRBV3-1	NA	TRBJ2-5	CASWWRGAQYF	TGTGCCAGCTGGTGGCGTGGGGCCCAGTACTTC
NA	TRBV5-6	TRBD2	TRBJ2-3	CASTPDSGDPADTQYF	TGTGCCAGCACCCCCGATAGCGGGGACCCGGCGGATACGCAGTATTTT